This T cell receptor beta chain was sequenced for a study of identical twins. Study results and caveats: Analyses of zero insertions could be partly confounded by invariant MAIT and iNKT cells. High-abundance cord blood beta clonotypes had fewer insertions; memory repertoires showed none.

Healthy Caucasian donors formed the entire cohort. The ends lost 1 base at V and 3 bases at J; junction bases unmatched: 1. CDR3 length: 14 amino acids. CDR1 is DFQATT, CDR2 SNEGSKA, per germline (reference sequence). It was template switching that added a universal primer site, and there were unique molecular identifiers on the cDNA. TCRdb independently ran MiXCR on the 5' RACE reads; one entry per CDR3 protein. The table has some 200,000 distinct CDR3 sequences, 7.5% seen once. This clonotype turned up a few times. No antigen is known for it. The sample was also linked to a second study, of yellow fever vaccine responses in identical twins.

Material for sequencing was memory (CD45RO+) T cells sorted from blood. This TCR came from a woman aged 18-35 years in good health. The V and J genes are TRBV20-1 and TRBJ2-5; 11 bases are shared with TRBD2. The CDR3: CSARVAGGKETQYF. The CDR3 DNA follows: TGCAGTGCTAGAGTAGCGGGAGGGAAAGAGACCCAGTACTTC.